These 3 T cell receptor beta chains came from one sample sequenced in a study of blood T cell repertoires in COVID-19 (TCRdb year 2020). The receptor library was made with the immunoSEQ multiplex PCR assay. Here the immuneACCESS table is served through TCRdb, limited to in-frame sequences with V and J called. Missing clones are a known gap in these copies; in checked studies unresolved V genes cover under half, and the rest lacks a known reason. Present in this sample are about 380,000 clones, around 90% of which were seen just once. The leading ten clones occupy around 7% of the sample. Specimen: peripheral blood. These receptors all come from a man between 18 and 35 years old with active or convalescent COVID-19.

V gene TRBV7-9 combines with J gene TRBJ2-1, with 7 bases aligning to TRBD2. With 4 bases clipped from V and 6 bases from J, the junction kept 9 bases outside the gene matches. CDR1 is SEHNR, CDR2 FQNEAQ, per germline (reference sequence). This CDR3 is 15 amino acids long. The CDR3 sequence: CASSSRAGVVNEQFF. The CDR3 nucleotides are TGTGCCAGCAGCTCTCGGGCGGGAGTGGTCAATGAGCAGTTCTTC.

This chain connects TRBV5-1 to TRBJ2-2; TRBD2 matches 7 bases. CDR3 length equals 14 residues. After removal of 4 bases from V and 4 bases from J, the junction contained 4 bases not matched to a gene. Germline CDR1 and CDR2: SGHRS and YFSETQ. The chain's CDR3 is CASSRTRSTGELFF. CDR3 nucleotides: TGCGCCAGCAGCAGGACTAGGTCCACCGGGGAGCTGTTTTTT.

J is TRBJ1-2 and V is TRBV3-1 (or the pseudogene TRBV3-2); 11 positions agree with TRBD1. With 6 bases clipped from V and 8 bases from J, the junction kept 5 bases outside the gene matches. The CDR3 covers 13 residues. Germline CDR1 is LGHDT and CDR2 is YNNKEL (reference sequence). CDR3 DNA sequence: TGTGCCAGCAGAAGGACAGGGGGCTACGGCTACACCTTC. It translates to CASRRTGGYGYTF.